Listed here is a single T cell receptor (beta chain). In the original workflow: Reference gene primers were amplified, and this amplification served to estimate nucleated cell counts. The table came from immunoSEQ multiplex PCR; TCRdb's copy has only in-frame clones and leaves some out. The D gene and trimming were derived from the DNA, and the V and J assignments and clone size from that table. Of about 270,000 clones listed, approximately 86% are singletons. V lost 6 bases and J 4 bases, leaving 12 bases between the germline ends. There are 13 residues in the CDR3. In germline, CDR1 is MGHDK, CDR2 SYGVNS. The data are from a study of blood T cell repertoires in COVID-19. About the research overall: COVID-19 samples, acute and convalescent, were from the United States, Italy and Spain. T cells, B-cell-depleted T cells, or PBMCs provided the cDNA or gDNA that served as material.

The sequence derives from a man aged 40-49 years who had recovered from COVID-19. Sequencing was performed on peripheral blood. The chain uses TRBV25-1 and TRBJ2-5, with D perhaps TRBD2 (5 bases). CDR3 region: CASSDPGLETQYF. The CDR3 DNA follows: TGTGCCAGCAGCGATCCGGGATTAGAGACCCAGTACTTC.